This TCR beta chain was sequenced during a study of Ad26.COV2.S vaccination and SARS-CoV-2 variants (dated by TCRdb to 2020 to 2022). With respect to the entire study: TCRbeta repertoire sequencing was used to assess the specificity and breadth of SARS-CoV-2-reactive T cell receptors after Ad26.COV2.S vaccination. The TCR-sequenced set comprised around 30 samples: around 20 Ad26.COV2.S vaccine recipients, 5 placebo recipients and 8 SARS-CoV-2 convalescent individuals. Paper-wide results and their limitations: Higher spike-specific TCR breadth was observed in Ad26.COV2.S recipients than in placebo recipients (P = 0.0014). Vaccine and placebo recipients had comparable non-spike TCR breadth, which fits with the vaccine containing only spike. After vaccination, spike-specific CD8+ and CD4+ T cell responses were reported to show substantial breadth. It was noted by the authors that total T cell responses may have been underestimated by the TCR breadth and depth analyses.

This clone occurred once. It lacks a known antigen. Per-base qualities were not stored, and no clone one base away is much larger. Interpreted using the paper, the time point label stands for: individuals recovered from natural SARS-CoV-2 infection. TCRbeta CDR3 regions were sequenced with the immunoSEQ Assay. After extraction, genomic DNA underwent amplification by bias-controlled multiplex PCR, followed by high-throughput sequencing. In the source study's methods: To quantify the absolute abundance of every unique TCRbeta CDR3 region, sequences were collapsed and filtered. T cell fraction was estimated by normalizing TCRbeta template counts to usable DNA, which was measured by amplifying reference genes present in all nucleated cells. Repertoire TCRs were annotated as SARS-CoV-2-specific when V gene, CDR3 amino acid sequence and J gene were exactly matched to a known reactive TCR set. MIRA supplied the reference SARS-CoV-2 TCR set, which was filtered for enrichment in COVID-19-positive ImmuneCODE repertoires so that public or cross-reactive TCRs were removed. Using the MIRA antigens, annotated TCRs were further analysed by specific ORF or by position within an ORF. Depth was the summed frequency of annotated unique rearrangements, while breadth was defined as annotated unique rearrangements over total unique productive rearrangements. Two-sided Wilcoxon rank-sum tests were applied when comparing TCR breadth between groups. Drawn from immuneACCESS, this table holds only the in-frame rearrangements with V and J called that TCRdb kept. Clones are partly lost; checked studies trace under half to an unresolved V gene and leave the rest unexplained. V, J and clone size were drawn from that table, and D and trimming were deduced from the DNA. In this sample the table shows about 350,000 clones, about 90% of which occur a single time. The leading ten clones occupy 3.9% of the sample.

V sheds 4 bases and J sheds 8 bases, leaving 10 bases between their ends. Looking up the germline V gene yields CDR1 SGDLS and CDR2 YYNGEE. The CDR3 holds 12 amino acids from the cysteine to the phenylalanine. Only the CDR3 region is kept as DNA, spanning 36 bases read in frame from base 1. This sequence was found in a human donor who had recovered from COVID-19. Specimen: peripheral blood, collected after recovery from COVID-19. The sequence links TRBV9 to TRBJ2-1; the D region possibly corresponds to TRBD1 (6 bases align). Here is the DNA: TGTGCCAGCAGCCGCCAGGGGTATGAGCAGTTCTTC. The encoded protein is CASSRQGYEQFF. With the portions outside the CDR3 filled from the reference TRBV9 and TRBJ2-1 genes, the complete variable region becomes DSGVTQTPKHLITATGQRVTLRCSPRSGDLSVYWYQQSLDQGLQFLIQYYNGEERAKGNILERFSAQQFPDLHSELNLSSLELGDSALYFCASSRQGYEQFFGPGTRLTVL.